This T cell receptor beta chain came from a study of OX40 agonist ivuxolimab in advanced cancers. Study-level background: The costimulatory receptor OX40 (CD134) was targeted by ivuxolimab, a fully human IgG2 agonistic monoclonal antibody. Intravenous ivuxolimab was administered to patients every 2 weeks at six dose levels: 0.01, 0.1, 0.3, 1.5, 3 and 10 mg/kg. Of the approximately 50 dose-escalation patients, hepatocellular carcinoma was present in approximately 20, melanoma in roughly 15, renal cell carcinoma in 9 and head and neck cancer in 9. In the dose-escalation cohort, roughly four fifths of patients were male, and the mean age was approximately 64 years, with a range of about 20 to 79. Patients were allowed to have had prior anti-PD-1, anti-PD-L1 or anti-CTLA-4 therapy, and 40% to 45% of the dose-escalation patients had previously received checkpoint inhibitors. Partial responses were achieved by three dose-escalation patients, of whom one had hepatocellular carcinoma and two had cutaneous melanoma. The purpose of peripheral TCRbeta sequencing was to test whether ivuxolimab changed TCR sequence diversity and led to clonal T-cell expansion. The paper describes the monotherapy dose-escalation part (N of about 47 patients) of the phase I trial of ivuxolimab. What the work shows at the level of the full study, not this receptor alone: At doses of 0.1 to 3.0 mg/kg, clonal expansion of both CD4+ and CD8+ T cells in blood was seen between baseline and week 6. In the 0.1-3.0 mg/kg groups, partial responders had among the lowest normalized peripheral clonal expansion, particularly in CD8+ T cells. Low levels of normalized T-cell clonal expansion were also shown by some nonresponding patients. On average, CD8+ T cells showed more expanded clones than CD4+ T cells after ivuxolimab. Which antigens the clonally expanded peripheral T cells were specific for was not determined.

As encoded in the germline V gene (reference sequence), CDR1 is MNHEY while CDR2 is SMNVEV. V is reduced by 1 base and J by 4 bases, leaving a spacing of 7 bases between them. Measured from the cysteine to the phenylalanine, the CDR3 is 13 residues long. The DNA shown is the 39-base CDR3, in frame from base 1. Patients with a history of autoimmune disease or receiving systemic immunosuppression were excluded from the trial. Peripheral blood for TCR sequencing was collected from all dose cohorts at baseline, on cycle 4 day 1, and on cycle 7 day 1. Samples were obtained from an open-label, multicenter, first-in-human phase I dose-escalation trial of ivuxolimab. Adults with locally advanced or metastatic melanoma, renal cell carcinoma, hepatocellular carcinoma or head and neck squamous cell carcinoma were enrolled in the trial. CD4+ and CD8+ T cells were sorted separately from peripheral blood before TCR sequencing.

With respect to this clone: Its antigen target is currently unknown. No quality values exist for individual bases; no much larger clone is one base distant.

To sequence the TCRbeta CDR3 region, genomic DNA was isolated from the sorted cells. The immunoSEQ Assay was used for sequencing of TCRbeta CDR3 regions. Entries here come from immuneACCESS through TCRdb and include only in-frame sequences with V and J called. Some clones fail to appear in such tables; in the studies checked, an unresolved V gene covers under half of the shortfall, and the cause of the remainder is unknown. The sample includes more than 35,000 clones, with 86% observed a single time. The ten biggest clones cover roughly 2.6% of the sample. The TCR originated in an adult with an advanced solid tumor such as melanoma, head and neck, liver or kidney cancer. The chain joins TRBV27 to TRBJ1-1; the D segment could be TRBD1, given 5 matching bases. The specimen was CD4+ or CD8+ T cells sorted from blood, collected in a trial of the OX40 agonist ivuxolimab. The CDR3 protein sequence reads: CASSLWDGTEAFF. The sequenced DNA: TGTGCCAGCAGTTTATGGGACGGCACTGAAGCTTTCTTT.